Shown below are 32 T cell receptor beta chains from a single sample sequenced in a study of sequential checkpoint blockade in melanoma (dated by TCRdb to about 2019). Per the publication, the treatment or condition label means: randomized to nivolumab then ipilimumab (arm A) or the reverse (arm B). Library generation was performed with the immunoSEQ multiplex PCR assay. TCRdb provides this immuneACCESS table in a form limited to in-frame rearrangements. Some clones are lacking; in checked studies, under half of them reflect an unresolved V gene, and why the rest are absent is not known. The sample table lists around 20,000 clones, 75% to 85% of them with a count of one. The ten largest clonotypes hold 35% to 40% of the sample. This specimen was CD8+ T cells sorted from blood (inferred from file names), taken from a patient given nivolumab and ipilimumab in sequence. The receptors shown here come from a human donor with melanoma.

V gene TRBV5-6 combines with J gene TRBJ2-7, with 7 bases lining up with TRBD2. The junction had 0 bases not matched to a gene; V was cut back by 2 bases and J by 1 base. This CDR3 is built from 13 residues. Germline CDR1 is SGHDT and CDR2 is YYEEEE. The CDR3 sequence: CASSFGGSYEQYF. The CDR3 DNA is TGTGCCAGCAGCTTCGGGGGGTCCTACGAGCAGTACTTC.

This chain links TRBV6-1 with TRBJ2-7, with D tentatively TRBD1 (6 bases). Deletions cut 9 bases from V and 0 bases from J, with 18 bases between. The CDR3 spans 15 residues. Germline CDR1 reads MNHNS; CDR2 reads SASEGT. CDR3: CASIALGQSSYEQYF. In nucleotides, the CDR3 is TGTGCCAGTATCGCCTTGGGACAAAGCTCCTACGAGCAGTACTTC.

CDR3 sequence reads: CASSLDKRGVDEQYF. The CDR3 DNA reads TGTGCCAGCAGTTTGGATAAACGGGGGGTCGACGAGCAGTACTTC. The chain is built from TRBV27 and TRBJ2-7; 7 bases agree with TRBD2. Germline-derived CDR1 and CDR2 are MNHEY and SMNVEV (reference sequence). V shed 3 bases and J 5 bases; nucleotides not matched to a gene: 10. CDR3 size: 15 residues.

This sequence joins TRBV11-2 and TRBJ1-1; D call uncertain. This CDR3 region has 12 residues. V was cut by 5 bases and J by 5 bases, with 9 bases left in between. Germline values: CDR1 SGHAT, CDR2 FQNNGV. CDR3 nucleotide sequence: TGTGCCAGCAGCCCCCCGGTGACTGAAGCTTTCTTT. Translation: CASSPPVTEAFF.

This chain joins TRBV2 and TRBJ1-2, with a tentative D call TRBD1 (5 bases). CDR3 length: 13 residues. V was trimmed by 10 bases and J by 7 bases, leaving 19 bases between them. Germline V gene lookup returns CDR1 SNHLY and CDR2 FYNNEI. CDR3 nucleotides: TGTGCCACCGTACCGGAGGGACCCGTTGGCTACACCTTC. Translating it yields CATVPEGPVGYTF.

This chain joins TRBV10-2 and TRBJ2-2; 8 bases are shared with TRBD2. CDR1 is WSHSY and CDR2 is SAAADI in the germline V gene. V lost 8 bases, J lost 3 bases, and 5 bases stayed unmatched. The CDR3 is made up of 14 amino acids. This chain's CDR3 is CASRGGSYTGELFF. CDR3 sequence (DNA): TGCGCCAGCCGGGGGGGGTCCTACACCGGGGAGCTGTTTTTT.

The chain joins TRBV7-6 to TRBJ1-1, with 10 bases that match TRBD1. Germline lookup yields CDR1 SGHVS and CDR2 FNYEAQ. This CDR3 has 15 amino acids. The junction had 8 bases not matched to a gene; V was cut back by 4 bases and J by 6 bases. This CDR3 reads CASSSGQGLGSEAFF. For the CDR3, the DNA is TGTGCCAGCAGCTCGGGACAGGGGTTGGGGTCTGAAGCTTTCTTT.

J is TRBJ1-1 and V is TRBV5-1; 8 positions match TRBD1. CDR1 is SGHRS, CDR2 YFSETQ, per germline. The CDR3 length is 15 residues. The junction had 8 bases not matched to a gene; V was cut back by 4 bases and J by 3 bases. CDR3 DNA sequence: TGCGCCAGCAGCGTACGACAGGGGAGCGACACTGAAGCTTTCTTT. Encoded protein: CASSVRQGSDTEAFF. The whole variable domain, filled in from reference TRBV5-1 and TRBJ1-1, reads KAGVTQTPRYLIKTRGQQVTLSCSPISGHRSVSWYQQTPGQGLQFLFEYFSETQRNKGNFPGRFSGRQFSNSRSEMNVSTLELGDSALYLCASSVRQGSDTEAFFGQGTRLTVV.

This CDR3 reads CASSLRGLNTEAFF. Written as DNA, the CDR3 is TGTGCCAGCAGTTTGAGGGGGCTAAACACTGAAGCTTTCTTT. V gene TRBV28 combines with J gene TRBJ1-1; 7 bases line up with TRBD1. Germline CDR1 and CDR2: MDHEN and SYDVKM. The CDR3 loop spans 14 amino acids. The V segment lost 3 bases and the J segment 2 bases; nucleotides outside the gene matches: 3.

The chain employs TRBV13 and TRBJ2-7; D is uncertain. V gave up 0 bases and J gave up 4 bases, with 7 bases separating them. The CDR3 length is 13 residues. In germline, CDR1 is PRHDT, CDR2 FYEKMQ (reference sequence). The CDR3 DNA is TGTGCCAGCAGCTTAGGACAGAATTACGAGCAGTACTTC. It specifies CASSLGQNYEQYF.

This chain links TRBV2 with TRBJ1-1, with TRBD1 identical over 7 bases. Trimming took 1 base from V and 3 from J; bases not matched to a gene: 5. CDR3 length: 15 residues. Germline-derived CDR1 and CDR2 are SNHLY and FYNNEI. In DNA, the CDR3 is TGTGCCAGCAGTGAAGAGGGGGCGCGGTACACTGAAGCTTTCTTT. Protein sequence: CASSEEGARYTEAFF. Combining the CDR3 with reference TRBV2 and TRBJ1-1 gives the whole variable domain EPEVTQTPSHQVTQMGQEVILRCVPISNHLYFYWYRQILGQKVEFLVSFYNNEISEKSEIFDDQFSVERPDGSNFTLKIRSTKLEDSAMYFCASSEEGARYTEAFFGQGTRLTVV.

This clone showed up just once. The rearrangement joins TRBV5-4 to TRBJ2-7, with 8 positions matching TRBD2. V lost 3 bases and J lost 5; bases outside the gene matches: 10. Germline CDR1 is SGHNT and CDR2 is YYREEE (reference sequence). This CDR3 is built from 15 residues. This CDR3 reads CASSSSSGGADEQYF. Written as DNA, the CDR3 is TGTGCCAGCAGCTCCTCCTCCGGGGGGGCCGACGAGCAGTACTTC.

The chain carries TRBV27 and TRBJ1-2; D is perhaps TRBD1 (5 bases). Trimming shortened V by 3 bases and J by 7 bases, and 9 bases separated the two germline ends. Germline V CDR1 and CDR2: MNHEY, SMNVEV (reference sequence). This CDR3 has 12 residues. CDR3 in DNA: TGTGCCAGCAGTTTGGGGGGGACTGGCTACACCTTC. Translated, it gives CASSLGGTGYTF.

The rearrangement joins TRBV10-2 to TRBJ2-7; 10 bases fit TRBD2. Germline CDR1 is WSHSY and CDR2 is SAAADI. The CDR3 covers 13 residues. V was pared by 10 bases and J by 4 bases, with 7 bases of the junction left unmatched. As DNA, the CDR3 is TGCGCCACTTCGGGACTAGCGAGTTACGAGCAGTACTTC. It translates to CATSGLASYEQYF.

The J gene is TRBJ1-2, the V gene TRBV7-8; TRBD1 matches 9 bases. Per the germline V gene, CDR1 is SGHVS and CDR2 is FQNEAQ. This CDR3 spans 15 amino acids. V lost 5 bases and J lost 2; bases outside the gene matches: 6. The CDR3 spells CASSPEGQGNYGYTF. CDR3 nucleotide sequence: TGTGCCAGCAGCCCGGAGGGACAGGGAAACTATGGCTACACCTTC. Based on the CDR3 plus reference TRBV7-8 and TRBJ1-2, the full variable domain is GAGVSQSPRYKVAKRGQDVALRCDPISGHVSLFWYQQALGQGPEFLTYFQNEAQLDKSGLPSDRFFAERPEGSVSTLKIQRTQQEDSAVYLCASSPEGQGNYGYTFGSGTRLTVV.

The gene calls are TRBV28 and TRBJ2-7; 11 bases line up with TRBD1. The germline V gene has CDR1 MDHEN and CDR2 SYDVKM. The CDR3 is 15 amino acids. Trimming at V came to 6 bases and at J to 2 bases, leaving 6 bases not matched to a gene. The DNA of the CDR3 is TGTGCCAGCAGCGGGGGACAGGGGGTCACCTACGAGCAGTACTTC. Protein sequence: CASSGGQGVTYEQYF.

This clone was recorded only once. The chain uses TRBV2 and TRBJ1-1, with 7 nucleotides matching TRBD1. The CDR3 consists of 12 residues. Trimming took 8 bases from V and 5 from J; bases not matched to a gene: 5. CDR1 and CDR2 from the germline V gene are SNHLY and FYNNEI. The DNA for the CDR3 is TGTGCCAGCCCGTACAGGGGTACTGAAGCTTTCTTT. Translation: CASPYRGTEAFF.

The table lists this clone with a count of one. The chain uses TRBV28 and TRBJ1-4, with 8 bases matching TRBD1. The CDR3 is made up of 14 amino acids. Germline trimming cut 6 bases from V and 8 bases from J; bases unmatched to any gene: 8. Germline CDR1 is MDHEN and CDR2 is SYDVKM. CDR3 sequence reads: CASRRTGLGEKLFF. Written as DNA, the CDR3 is TGTGCCAGCAGAAGGACAGGGTTAGGCGAAAAACTGTTTTTT. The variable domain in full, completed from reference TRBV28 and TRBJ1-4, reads DVKVTQSSRYLVKRTGEKVFLECVQDMDHENMFWYRQDPGLGLRLIYFSYDVKMKEKGDIPEGYSVSREKKERFSLILESASTNQTSMYLCASRRTGLGEKLFFGSGTQLSVL.

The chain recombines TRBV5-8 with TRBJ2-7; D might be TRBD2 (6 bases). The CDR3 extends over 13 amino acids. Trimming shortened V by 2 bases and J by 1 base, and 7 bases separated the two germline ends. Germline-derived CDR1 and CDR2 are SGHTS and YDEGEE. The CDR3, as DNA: TGTGCCAGCAGCTTCCGGGGGTCCTACGAGCAGTACTTC. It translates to CASSFRGSYEQYF.

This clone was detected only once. Written as DNA, the CDR3 is TGTGCCAGCAGTTACACTGAACAGGGGGCTAATGGCTACACCTTC. It specifies CASSYTEQGANGYTF. The V and J genes are TRBV6-5 and TRBJ1-2; 9 positions agree with TRBD1. The CDR3 runs 15 residues. Per germline, CDR1 MNHEY and CDR2 SVGAGI. V lost 2 bases, J lost 6 bases, and 7 bases stayed unmatched.

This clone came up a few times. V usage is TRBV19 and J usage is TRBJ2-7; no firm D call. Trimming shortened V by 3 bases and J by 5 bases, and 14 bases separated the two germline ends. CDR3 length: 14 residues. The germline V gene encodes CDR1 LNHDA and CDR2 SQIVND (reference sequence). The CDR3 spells CASSMRSGWNEQYF. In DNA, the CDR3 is TGTGCCAGTAGTATGCGATCGGGTTGGAACGAGCAGTACTTC.

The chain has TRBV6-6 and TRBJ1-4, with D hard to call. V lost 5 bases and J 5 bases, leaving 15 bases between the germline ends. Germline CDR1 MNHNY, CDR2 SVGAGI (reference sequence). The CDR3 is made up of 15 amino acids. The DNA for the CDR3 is TGTGCCAGCAGTCCGATTAAACTGCTAAATGAAAAACTGTTTTTT. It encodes CASSPIKLLNEKLFF.

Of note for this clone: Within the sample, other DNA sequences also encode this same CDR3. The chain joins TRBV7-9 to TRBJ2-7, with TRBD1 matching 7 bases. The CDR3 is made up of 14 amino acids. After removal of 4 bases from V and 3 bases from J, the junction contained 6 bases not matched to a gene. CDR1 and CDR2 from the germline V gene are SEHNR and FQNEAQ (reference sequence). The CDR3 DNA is TGTGCCAGCAGCTCCAGGGACAGAGACTACGAGCAGTACTTC. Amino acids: CASSSRDRDYEQYF.

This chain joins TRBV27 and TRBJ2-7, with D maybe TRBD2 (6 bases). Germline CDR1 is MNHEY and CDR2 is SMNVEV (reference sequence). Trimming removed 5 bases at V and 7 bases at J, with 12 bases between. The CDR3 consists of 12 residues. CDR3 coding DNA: TGTGCCAGCAGTGTCGGGACTCGGGAGCAGTACTTC. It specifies CASSVGTREQYF.

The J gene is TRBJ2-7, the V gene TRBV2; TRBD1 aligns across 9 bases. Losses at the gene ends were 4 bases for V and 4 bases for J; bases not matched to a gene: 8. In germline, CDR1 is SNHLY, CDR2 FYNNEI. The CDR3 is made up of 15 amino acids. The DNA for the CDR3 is TGTGCCAGCAGTGTCCCAATGACAGGGGGGTACGAGCAGTACTTC. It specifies CASSVPMTGGYEQYF.

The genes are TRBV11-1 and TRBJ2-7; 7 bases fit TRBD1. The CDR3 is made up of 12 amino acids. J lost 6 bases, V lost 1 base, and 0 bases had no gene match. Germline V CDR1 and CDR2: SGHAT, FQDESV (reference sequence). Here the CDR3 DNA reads TGTGCCAGCAGCTTAGAGGGGGCCGAGCAGTACTTC. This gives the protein CASSLEGAEQYF.

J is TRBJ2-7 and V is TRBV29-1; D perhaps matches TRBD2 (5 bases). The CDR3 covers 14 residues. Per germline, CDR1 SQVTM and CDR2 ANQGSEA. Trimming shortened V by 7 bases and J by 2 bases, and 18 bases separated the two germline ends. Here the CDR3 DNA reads TGCAGCGCCATAAACCGGGAAGGTCCCTACGAGCAGTACTTC. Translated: CSAINREGPYEQYF.

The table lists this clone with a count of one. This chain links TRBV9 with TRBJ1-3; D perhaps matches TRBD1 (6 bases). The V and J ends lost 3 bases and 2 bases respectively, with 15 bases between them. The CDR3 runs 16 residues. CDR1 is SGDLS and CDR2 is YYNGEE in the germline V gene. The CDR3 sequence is CASSEGGRGTGNTIYF. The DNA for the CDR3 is TGTGCCAGCAGCGAGGGAGGGAGGGGGACTGGAAACACCATATATTTT.

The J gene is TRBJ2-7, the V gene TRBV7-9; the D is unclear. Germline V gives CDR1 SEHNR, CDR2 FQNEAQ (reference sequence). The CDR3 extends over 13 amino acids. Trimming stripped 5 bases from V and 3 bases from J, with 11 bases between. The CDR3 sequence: CASSAPGHYEQYF. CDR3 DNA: TGTGCCAGCAGCGCCCCGGGTCACTACGAGCAGTACTTC. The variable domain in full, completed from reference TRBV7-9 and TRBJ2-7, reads DTGVSQNPRHKITKRGQNVTFRCDPISEHNRLYWYRQTLGQGPEFLTYFQNEAQLEKSRLLSDRFSAERPKGSFSTLEIQRTEQGDSAMYLCASSAPGHYEQYFGPGTRLTVT.

Here the CDR3 reads CASSPERGANFYEQYF. In nucleotides, the CDR3 is TGTGCCAGCAGCCCAGAGCGGGGGGCAAACTTCTACGAGCAGTACTTC. The chain uses TRBV7-9 and TRBJ2-7; 9 nucleotides match TRBD2. The CDR3 sequence is 16 residues long. Trimming at V came to 5 bases and at J to 3 bases, leaving 11 bases not matched to a gene. Per germline, CDR1 SEHNR and CDR2 FQNEAQ (reference sequence).

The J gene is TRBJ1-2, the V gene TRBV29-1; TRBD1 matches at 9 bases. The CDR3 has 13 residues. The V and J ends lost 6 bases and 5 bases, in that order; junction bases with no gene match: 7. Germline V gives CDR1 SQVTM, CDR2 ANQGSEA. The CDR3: CSVEGTGKYGYTF. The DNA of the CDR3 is TGCAGCGTCGAGGGGACAGGGAAATATGGCTACACCTTC.

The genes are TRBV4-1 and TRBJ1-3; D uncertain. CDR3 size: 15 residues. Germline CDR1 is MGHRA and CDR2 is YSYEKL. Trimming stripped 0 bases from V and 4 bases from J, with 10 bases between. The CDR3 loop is CASSQEMGPGNTIYF. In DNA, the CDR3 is TGCGCCAGCAGCCAAGAAATGGGCCCGGGAAACACCATATATTTT.